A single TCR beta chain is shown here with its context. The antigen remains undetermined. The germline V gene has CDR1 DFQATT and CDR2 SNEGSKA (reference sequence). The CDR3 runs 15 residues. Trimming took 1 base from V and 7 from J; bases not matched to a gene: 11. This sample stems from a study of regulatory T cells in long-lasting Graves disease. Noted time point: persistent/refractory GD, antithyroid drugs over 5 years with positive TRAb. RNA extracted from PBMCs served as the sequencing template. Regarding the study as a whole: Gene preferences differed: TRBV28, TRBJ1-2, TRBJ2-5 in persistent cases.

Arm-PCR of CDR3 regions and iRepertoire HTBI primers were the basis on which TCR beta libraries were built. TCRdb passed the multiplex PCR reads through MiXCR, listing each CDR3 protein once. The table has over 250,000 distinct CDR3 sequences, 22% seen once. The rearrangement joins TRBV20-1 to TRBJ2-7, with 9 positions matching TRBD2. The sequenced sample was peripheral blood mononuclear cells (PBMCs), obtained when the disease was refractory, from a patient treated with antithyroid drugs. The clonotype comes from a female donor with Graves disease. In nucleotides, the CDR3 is TGCAGTGCTAGAGGGACTAGCGTCGGCCCTTGGGAGCAGTACTTC. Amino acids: CSARGTSVGPWEQYF.